This T cell receptor (beta chain) was sequenced during a study of response to subunit inactivated influenza vaccine. As regards this clonotype: Antigen unknown.

In germline, CDR1 is DFQATT, CDR2 SNEGSKA (reference sequence). The CDR3 totals 16 residues. Trimming shortened V by 1 base and J by 0 bases, and 10 bases separated the two germline ends. Each CDR3 protein gets one entry after TCRdb re-called the RT-PCR reads with MiXCR. This repertoire shows about 530,000 distinct CDR3 sequences, about 10% found once; its top ten account for roughly 10%. Broader study findings: The authors offered the suggestion that each seasonal influenza vaccination recruits few new T cells.

The chain joins TRBV20-1 to TRBJ1-6; D might be TRBD1 (5 bases). The material was PBMCs from blood, obtained on the day of vaccination. This sequence was found in a man aged 50 or older who received an inactivated influenza vaccine. CDR3 sequence (DNA): TGCAGTGCTAGAGCGACAGTGAGCTCCTATAATTCACCCCTCCACTTT. Residues: CSARATVSSYNSPLHF.